Below, 23 T cell receptor beta chains from the same sample are listed, as sequenced in a study of T cells in women clearing cervical HPV infection (dated by TCRdb to the late 2010s). The library relied on the immunoSEQ multiplex PCR assay. TCRdb stores this immuneACCESS table with in-frame sequences only. Part of the clones is absent; in the studies checked, under half of the shortfall reflects unresolved V genes, and no reason is known for the rest. The sample's records list roughly 37,000 clones. The top ten hold 6% to 6.5% of the sample. The sequenced sample was blood buffy coat. The origin of the receptors is a woman aged 18 to 75 with a cervical HPV16 infection that either progressed to CIN3+ or cleared (not recorded which).

About this clone itself: The read comes to an end 3 residues before the CDR3 does, leaving the germline J gene to fill in the end. This specimen includes other DNA sequences encoding the same CDR3. The chain is built from TRBV5-1 and TRBJ2-2, with 8 bases aligning to TRBD1. The CDR3 is 14 residues long. The germline gives CDR1 SGHRS, CDR2 YFSETQ. This chain's CDR3 is CASSLGQGNEKLFF. The sequenced CDR3 bases are TGCGCCAGCAGCTTGGGACAGGGGAATGAAAAG.

For this clone: Coverage ceases 3 residues before the CDR3 finishes, and the germline J gene fills in the end. The gene calls are TRBV5-4 and TRBJ2-3, with TRBD1 matching 9 bases. The CDR3 consists of 14 residues. J lost 5 bases, V lost 4 bases, and 5 bases had no gene match. Germline CDR1 is SGHNT and CDR2 is YYREEE (reference sequence). This CDR3 is CASSRQGGGDTQYF. The CDR3 bases that were read are TGTGCCAGCAGCCGACAGGGGGGGGGAGATACG.

Notes on this clone: The read gets to within 3 residues of the CDR3 end, and the germline J gene fills in the rest. The genes are TRBV6-1 and TRBJ2-4; no reliable D call. The CDR3 extends over 15 amino acids. Germline V lookup: CDR1 MNHNS, CDR2 SASEGT. The DNA read from the CDR3 is TGTGCCAGCAGTGAAGTTACTGGCAGGAAAGAGACT. This encodes CASSEVTGRKET. From start to end, the CDR3 is CASSEVTGRKETQYF.

To note about this clone: The read ends 3 residues before the CDR3 terminus; that terminus is restored from the germline J gene. The rearrangement uses TRBV5-1 and TRBJ1-4; D ambiguous. From germline, CDR1 is SGHRS and CDR2 YFSETQ. V was shortened by 7 bases and J by 8 bases, with 18 bases between the two germline ends. The CDR3 runs 14 residues. CDR3 residues: CASGQSGGGEKLFF. The DNA read from the CDR3 is TGCGCCAGCGGCCAGAGTGGAGGAGGGGAAAAA.

The part of the CDR3 DNA that was read is TGCAGCGTGGAGGATAAGCGGGACAGGGCCTATGGT. Translating gives CSVEDKRDRAYG. The whole CDR3 reads CSVEDKRDRAYGQYF. The chain joins TRBV29-1 to TRBJ2-4; 9 bases are shared with TRBD1. The read is 3 residues too short to cover the CDR3 end, so that end is filled in from the germline J gene. Per the germline V gene, CDR1 is SQVTM and CDR2 is ANQGSEA. The CDR3 has 15 residues.

Turning to this clone: The missing CDR3 end, 3 residues past where the read stops, is filled in from the germline J gene. The rearrangement links TRBV7-3 to TRBJ2-1; possibly TRBD1 for D (5 bases). Germline values: CDR1 SGHTA, CDR2 FQGTGA. This CDR3 comprises 13 residues. Trimming removed 5 bases at V and 5 bases at J, with 10 bases between. CDR3 sequence: CASSTGPNNEQFF. The CDR3 bases that were read are TGTGCCAGCAGCACAGGACCAAACAATGAG.

With regard to this clone: From the germline J gene comes the end of the CDR3, since the read stops 3 residues before it. The genes are TRBV30 and TRBJ2-7; D may be TRBD1 (5 bases). CDR1 is GTSNPN and CDR2 is SVGIG in the germline V gene (reference sequence). Trimming removed 1 base from V and 6 bases from J, with 13 bases in between. The CDR3 loop spans 13 amino acids. The sequenced part of the CDR3 DNA is TGTGCCTGGAGTGGACGTACAGGTGGCGAG. Protein: CAWSGRTGGE. The complete CDR3 reads CAWSGRTGGEQYF.

Concerning this clone itself: Coverage ceases 3 residues before the CDR3 finishes, and the germline J gene fills in the end. The chain links TRBV29-1 to TRBJ2-3; weak D call: TRBD1 (5 bases). This CDR3 spans 15 amino acids. From germline, CDR1 is SQVTM and CDR2 ANQGSEA. The CDR3 spells CSVEWQGLYQETQYF. The DNA read from the CDR3 is TGCAGCGTTGAGTGGCAGGGTCTCTACCAAGAGACG.

As for this clone: The sequence runs out 3 residues before the end of the CDR3; the remainder is reconstructed from the germline J gene. V and J are TRBV30 and TRBJ1-5, with D uncertain. The CDR3 has 12 amino acids. Germline V CDR1 and CDR2: GTSNPN, SVGIG (reference sequence). CDR3 DNA, as far as it was read: TGTGCCTGGACGGATACCACAGATCCC. It specifies CAWTDTTDP. The entire CDR3 is CAWTDTTDPQHF.

As to this clone: The CDR3 end is not reached by the read, which stops 3 residues before it; the germline J gene fills it in. The V gene is TRBV7-6, the J gene TRBJ2-1; 13 bases align to TRBD2. The CDR3 spans 18 residues. The V gene end was trimmed by 5 bases and the J gene end by 7 bases; junction bases not matched to a gene: 14. Germline V gives CDR1 SGHVS, CDR2 FNYEAQ. Partial CDR3 DNA: TGTGCCAGCAGCCCCCGGAGACCGGGACTAGCGGGGAGTAATGAG. Encoded protein: CASSPRRPGLAGSNE. Given in full, the CDR3 is CASSPRRPGLAGSNEQFF.

Of note for this clone: The read terminates 3 residues before the CDR3 end, so the remaining end is supplied by the germline J gene. The J gene is TRBJ1-4, the V gene TRBV5-1; D is undetermined. CDR1 and CDR2 (germline): SGHRS, YFSETQ. Trimming shortened V by 4 bases and J by 8 bases, and 15 bases separated the two germline ends. This CDR3 comprises 14 residues. The CDR3 bases that were read are TGCGCCAGCAGCCTTAGTACCGGAGGGGAAAAA. It encodes CASSLSTGGEK. The whole CDR3 protein reads CASSLSTGGEKLFF.

To note about this clone: The read ends 3 residues before the CDR3 terminus; that terminus is restored from the germline J gene. The chain couples TRBV30 to TRBJ2-2, with D possibly being TRBD1 (5 bases). Germline assignment: CDR1 GTSNPN and CDR2 SVGIG (reference sequence). This CDR3 contains 17 residues. Here the CDR3 reads CAWSVLSRQLPDSPLFF. The CDR3 bases that were read are TGTGCCTGGAGTGTACTCTCAAGACAGCTTCCGGATTCACCG.

A note on this clone: The read terminates 3 residues before the CDR3 end, so the remaining end is supplied by the germline J gene. The J gene is TRBJ1-6, the V gene TRBV5-1; D is unclear. The germline CDR1 and CDR2 sequences are SGHRS and YFSETQ. V lost 0 bases and J lost 9, with 10 bases in between. The CDR3 spans 14 residues. Incomplete CDR3 DNA: TGCGCCAGCAGCTTGGAAGGAAGCGGTTCACCC. This encodes CASSLEGSGSP. The entire CDR3 is CASSLEGSGSPLHF.

Comments on this clone: The read gets to within 3 residues of the CDR3 end, and the germline J gene fills in the rest. V and J are TRBV6-1 and TRBJ1-6; D is perhaps TRBD1 (6 bases). Germline V gene sequence: CDR1 MNHNS, CDR2 SASEGT. V was pared by 2 bases and J by 10 bases, with 15 bases between. This CDR3 is built from 15 residues. The CDR3 reads CASSERGGGESPLHF. CDR3 DNA, as far as it was read: TGTGCCAGCAGTGAACGGGGAGGGGGGGAATCACCC.

Comments on this clone: The read comes to an end 3 residues before the CDR3 does, leaving the germline J gene to fill in the end. The chain recombines TRBV19 with TRBJ1-6; 9 nucleotides line up with TRBD1. J lost 9 bases, V lost 9 bases, and 6 bases had no gene match. This CDR3 region has 13 residues. Per the germline V gene, CDR1 is LNHDA and CDR2 is SQIVND (reference sequence). CDR3 amino acids: CARPGTGLSPLHF. CDR3 DNA (partial): TGTGCCAGGCCCGGGACAGGGCTTTCACCC.

The CDR3 spells CASSQPQGDYTF. The CDR3 bases that were read are TGTGCCAGCAGCCAACCCCAGGGCGAC. The chain has TRBV7-6 and TRBJ1-2, with a weak D call TRBD1 (5 bases). The read falls 3 residues short of the CDR3 end, and the missing part is taken from the germline J gene. Germline loops: CDR1 SGHVS, CDR2 FNYEAQ. The CDR3 extends over 12 amino acids.

Remarks on this clone: Coverage ceases 3 residues before the CDR3 finishes, and the germline J gene fills in the end. V gene TRBV7-2 combines with J gene TRBJ1-1, with a possible D match to TRBD1 (6 bases). Germline assignment: CDR1 SGHTA and CDR2 FQGNSA. There are 15 residues in the CDR3. V gave up 0 bases and J gave up 4 bases, with 12 bases separating them. CDR3 region: CASSLAGAGSTEAFF. The CDR3 DNA, read in part, is TGTGCCAGCAGCTTAGCGGGGGCAGGTAGCACTGAA.

Comment on this clone: The read is 3 residues too short to cover the CDR3 end, so that end is filled in from the germline J gene. The chain couples TRBV19 to TRBJ2-1; D tentatively reads TRBD1 or TRBD2 (6 bases each). V shed 10 bases and J shed 1 base, with 14 bases lying between them. The CDR3 covers 14 residues. CDR1 is LNHDA, CDR2 SQIVND, per germline (reference sequence). This CDR3 is CATRWRGSYNEQFF. The part of the CDR3 DNA that was read is TGTGCCACCAGGTGGAGGGGGTCCTACAATGAG.

As to this clone: Read sequence stops 3 residues before the CDR3 end, and the germline J gene provides the missing end. This chain joins TRBV2 and TRBJ1-2; D is ambiguous. CDR1 and CDR2 (germline): SNHLY, FYNNEI. The CDR3 is 15 residues long. V was shortened by 7 bases and J by 4 bases, with 19 bases between the two germline ends. The CDR3 DNA, read in part, is TGTGCCAGCACTCCACGCACAGCAGGTGGCTATGGC. This gives the protein CASTPRTAGGYG. The complete CDR3 reads CASTPRTAGGYGYTF. Supplemented by reference TRBV2 and TRBJ1-2, the full variable domain reads EPEVTQTPSHQVTQMGQEVILRCVPISNHLYFYWYRQILGQKVEFLVSFYNNEISEKSEIFDDQFSVERPDGSNFTLKIRSTKLEDSAMYFCASTPRTAGGYGYTFGSGTRLTVV.

Comment on this clone: The sequenced fragment ends 3 residues before the CDR3 boundary, so the rest is inferred from the germline J gene. The chain joins TRBV5-1 to TRBJ2-5, with TRBD2 identical over 9 bases. Trimming at V came to 4 bases and at J to 0 bases, leaving 10 bases not matched to a gene. The germline CDR1 and CDR2 sequences are SGHRS and YFSETQ. CDR3 length equals 17 residues. Incomplete CDR3 DNA: TGCGCCAGCAGCCGTAAACTAGCGGGTGGCCACCAAGAGACC. Translation: CASSRKLAGGHQET. The whole CDR3 reads CASSRKLAGGHQETQYF.

As for this clone: The CDR3 end lies 3 residues beyond the end of the read and is filled in from the germline J gene. V gene TRBV6-1 combines with J gene TRBJ2-2, with D perhaps matching TRBD2 (6 bases). Germline V gene data show CDR1 as MNHNS and CDR2 as SASEGT. The CDR3 extends over 14 amino acids. This CDR3 is CASSDQPGGEKLFF. CDR3 bases read: TGTGCCAGCAGTGACCAACCCGGCGGGGAAAAG.

Comment on this clone: The observed sequence ends 3 residues before the CDR3 terminus, with the missing tail filled in from the germline J gene. V and J are TRBV11-2 and TRBJ2-7, with a weak D call TRBD1 (6 bases). V was shortened by 3 bases and J by 0 bases, with 9 bases between the two germline ends. Germline V lookup: CDR1 SGHAT, CDR2 FQNNGV. The CDR3 contains 14 residues. The sequenced part of the CDR3 DNA is TGTGCCAGCAGCTTGGACAGTCTCTCCTACGAG. This codes for CASSLDSLSYE. The CDR3 in its entirety is CASSLDSLSYEQYF. Complete variable domain (other parts from reference TRBV11-2 and TRBJ2-7): EAGVAQSPRYKIIEKRQSVAFWCNPISGHATLYWYQQILGQGPKLLIQFQNNGVVDDSQLPKDRFSAERLKGVDSTLKIQPAKLEDSAVYLCASSLDSLSYEQYFGPGTRLTVT.

Note on this clone: The read ends 3 residues before the CDR3 terminus; that terminus is restored from the germline J gene. The chain uses TRBV10-3 and TRBJ1-2, with 12 bases identical to TRBD1. Germline V CDR1 and CDR2: ENHRY, SYGVKD. This CDR3 is built from 15 residues. Trimming cost V 6 bases and J 4 bases; bases outside gene matches: 6. CDR3 bases read: TGTGCCATCAGCGAACCGGGACAGGGGGCCTATGGC. Translated: CAISEPGQGAYG. The whole CDR3 protein is CAISEPGQGAYGYTF.